This T cell receptor beta chain comes out of a study of early T cells in non-severe SARS-CoV-2 infection. Study at large: Sequencing input comprised bulk RNA from unsorted whole blood; chain pairing was not available.

This clonotype was seen more than once but under ten times. No antigen is known for it. The CDR3 has 13 amino acids. Trimming took off 2 bases at V and 4 bases at J, with 8 bases between the two ends. Germline values: CDR1 SGHAT, CDR2 FQNNGV. Findings of the study overall: Matching results from VDJdb favored anti-spike CD8 responses, leaving private and CD4 specificities undetected.

In the library, individual cDNA molecules carried attached unique molecular identifiers. One entry per CDR3 protein results from TCRdb running MiXCR on the 5' RACE reads. The sample records some 89,000 distinct CDR3 sequences, approximately 9.9% being singletons. The rearrangement joins TRBV11-2 to TRBJ1-2; D gene uncertain. This clonotype was sampled from an adult who was a healthcare worker with PCR-confirmed SARS-CoV-2 infection or an uninfected control (not recorded which). The source material was whole blood, sampled at baseline. The CDR3 coding sequence is TGTGCCAGCAGCTTACTGGCAGGCTATGGCTACACCTTC. This translates into CASSLLAGYGYTF. The complete variable domain, with remaining parts taken from reference TRBV11-2 and TRBJ1-2, reads EAGVAQSPRYKIIEKRQSVAFWCNPISGHATLYWYQQILGQGPKLLIQFQNNGVVDDSQLPKDRFSAERLKGVDSTLKIQPAKLEDSAVYLCASSLLAGYGYTFGSGTRLTVV.